The entry below gives a single TCR beta chain sequence along with its context. This sample was included in a study of blood T cell repertoires in COVID-19. Study in general: Donors in the United States, Italy and Spain gave samples during acute or convalescent COVID-19. PBMCs, B-cell-depleted T cells, or T cells were the source of the cDNA or gDNA that made up the material.

The data were produced by immunoSEQ multiplex PCR, yet TCRdb's version contains in-frame clones alone and is incomplete. The sample holds 200,000 to 250,000 clones, about 80% seen once. This TCR derives from a woman aged 25 to 39 who had recovered from COVID-19. Sequencing used peripheral blood.

The chain's CDR3 is CASSSGSYGYTF. As DNA, the CDR3 is TGTGCCAGCAGTTCCGGGAGCTATGGCTACACCTTC. The chain is built from TRBV11-2 and TRBJ1-2, with no clear D. The CDR3 runs 12 residues. Deletions cut 6 bases from V and 4 bases from J, with 9 bases between. Per the germline V gene, CDR1 is SGHAT and CDR2 is FQNNGV.